In its sample, the clone carrying this T cell receptor (beta chain) was seen once. These data originate in a study of T cell changes during pregnancy in multiple sclerosis. Repertoires were generated with immunoSEQ multiplex PCR, while TCRdb's copy carries only in-frame clones and drops some. Of nearly 60,000 clones in the sample, around 90% were seen once. Germline V lookup: CDR1 SEHNR, CDR2 FQNEAQ (reference sequence). The V and J ends lost 6 bases and 1 base, in that order; junction bases with no gene match: 1. The CDR3 spans 13 residues. Sample: CD4+ T cells from peripheral blood mononuclear cells, taken after pregnancy. The clonotype comes from a female donor in good health, enrolled as a control in a pregnancy study. The V call is TRBV7-9, the J call TRBJ2-5; 8 positions agree with TRBD1. DNA for the CDR3: TGTGCCAGCAGGGACAGGGCCCAAGAGACCCAGTACTTC. The encoded protein is CASRDRAQETQYF.